The clone carrying this TCR beta chain was detected only a few times. It was with a sample-barcoded 5' primer and a J-beta primer mix that a second PCR of roughly 7 to 12 cycles was run. TCRdb redid the calling of the 5' RACE reads with MiXCR, one entry per CDR3 protein. The data show approximately 780,000 distinct CDR3 sequences, with approximately 24% seen just once and around 3% held by the top ten. This specimen belongs to a study of blood T cells in healthy people across ages. Germline-derived CDR1 and CDR2 are SGHTA and FQGNSA. This CDR3 has 18 residues. V was pared by 2 bases and J by 4 bases, with 11 bases of the junction left unmatched. Another study also made use of these data, one on T cells of mothers and their children.

This chain connects TRBV7-2 to TRBJ2-3; TRBD2 aligns across 11 bases. The sequence came from a boy under 18 in good health. Sequences were obtained from blood. The CDR3 loop reads CASSLRSSGGLRSDTQYF. The CDR3 DNA is TGTGCCAGCAGCTTACGGTCTAGCGGGGGGCTCCGATCAGATACGCAGTATTTT. The full variable domain, rest sourced from reference TRBV7-2 and TRBJ2-3, is GAGVSQSPSNKVTEKGKDVELRCDPISGHTALYWYRQSLGQGLEFLIYFQGNSAPDKSGLPSDRFSAERTGGSVSTLTIQRTQQEDSAVYLCASSLRSSGGLRSDTQYFGPGTRLTVL.